The rows below give T cell receptor beta chains drawn from one sample of a study of OX40 agonist ivuxolimab in advanced cancers. This table comes from immunoSEQ multiplex PCR, and its TCRdb copy is limited to in-frame clones, with some not included. The sample consists of some 60,000 clones, more than 85% of them appearing once. Sequencing was performed on CD4+ or CD8+ T cells sorted from blood, taken in a trial of the OX40 agonist ivuxolimab. These receptors came from an adult with an advanced solid tumor such as melanoma, head and neck, liver or kidney cancer. The CDR3 runs from the conserved cysteine through the conserved F or W. The D gene is left open where the match is weak. The size field is filled for only some rows; it gives once, few, many or a size class.

>TRBV6-4|once|TRBJ2-1|.
CASSVRLDNEQFF
TGTGCCAGCAGTGTCAGGCTCGACAATGAGCAGTTCTTC
>TRBV27|.|TRBJ2-1|.
CASSLRGGNEQFF
TGTGCCAGCAGTTTAAGGGGGGGCAATGAGCAGTTCTTC
>TRBV13|medium-sized|TRBJ2-3|TRBD2
CASNNLDGLAGGRDTQYF
TGTGCCAGCAACAATCTCGACGGACTAGCGGGAGGGAGGGATACGCAGTATTTT
>TRBV28|few|TRBJ2-5|.
CASTGSLDSAETQYF
TGTGCCAGCACCGGGAGCCTGGACTCCGCAGAGACCCAGTACTTC
>TRBV6-1|.|TRBJ1-2|.
CASSEEEGGAYGYTF
TGTGCCAGCAGTGAAGAGGAAGGGGGGGCCTATGGCTACACCTTC
>TRBV4-3|.|TRBJ2-7|.
CASSQDLGLIDEQYF
TGCGCCAGCAGCCAAGATTTAGGGCTAATTGACGAGCAGTACTTC
>TRBV28|.|TRBJ2-3|.
CASSSPMEQATWSTDTQYF
TGTGCCAGCAGTTCTCCGATGGAACAGGCGACATGGTCCACAGATACGCAGTATTTT
>TRBV4-3|.|TRBJ2-7|.
CASSAWGGSSYEQYF
TGCGCCAGCAGCGCTTGGGGTGGGAGCTCCTACGAGCAGTACTTC
>TRBV5-6|.|TRBJ2-1|TRBD1
CASSLWGQGRYNEQFF
TGTGCCAGCAGCTTATGGGGACAGGGGCGATACAATGAGCAGTTCTTC
>TRBV7-8|.|TRBJ1-4|.
CASSPDRRKEKLFF
TGTGCCAGCAGCCCTGACAGGAGGAAGGAAAAACTGTTTTTT
>TRBV27|.|TRBJ2-7|.
CASSFGGAGEQYF
TGTGCCAGCAGTTTCGGTGGGGCTGGGGAGCAGTACTTC